These T cell receptor beta chains were read from a single sample in a study of cytomegalovirus exposure and HLA in healthy donors. Libraries were prepared by immunoSEQ multiplex PCR; TCRdb keeps only in-frame clonotypes and omits some of them. The sample lists 70,000 to 100,000 clones, more than 75% seen once, with roughly 25% in the top ten. The sample comprised PBMCs. Every receptor here comes from a woman aged 50 to 60 in good health and CMV-seropositive. CDR3s include the opening cysteine and the closing phenylalanine or tryptophan. D genes are given only for firm matches. Size values are once, few and many counts, or a class for expanded clones, and some rows have none.

d_gene	abundance	j_gene	v_gene	CDR3nt	CDR3aa
TRBD1	-	TRBJ1-4	TRBV5-1	TGCGCCAGCAGCGTGCAGACAGGGCGGAAAGAAAAACTGTTTTTT	CASSVQTGRKEKLFF
-	-	TRBJ1-2	TRBV6-4	TGTGCCAGCAGTGAAGGGGGGGGCGCTAACTATGGCTACACCTTC	CASSEGGGANYGYTF
TRBD2	once	TRBJ2-5	TRBV11-3	TGTGCCAGCAGCACGCGACTAGCGGAAGAGACCCAGTACTTC	CASSTRLAEETQYF
TRBD1	-	TRBJ1-1	TRBV18	TGTGCCAGCTCACCACCCGGGACAGGGGGCCAGAACACTGAAGCTTTCTTT	CASSPPGTGGQNTEAFF
-	-	TRBJ2-1	TRBV5-1	TGCGCCAGCAGCTTGCCGGGTAAGGCAGAGCAGTTCTTC	CASSLPGKAEQFF
-	-	TRBJ2-1	TRBV6-5	TGTGCCAGCAGTTACCAGAATGAGCAGTTCTTC	CASSYQNEQFF
TRBD2	few	TRBJ2-1	TRBV6-6	TGTGCCAGCAGAAGGACTAGCGGTCTACGGTATGAGCAGTTCTTC	CASRRTSGLRYEQFF
-	once	TRBJ1-5	TRBV6-4	TGTGCCATACAAATCCGGGATTCGGATCAGCCCCAGCATTTT	CAIQIRDSDQPQHF
TRBD1	-	TRBJ2-2	TRBV6-1	TGTGCCAGCAAAAAGATGGGACAGGGACTTGGGGAGCTGTTTTTT	CASKKMGQGLGELFF
-	-	TRBJ1-5	TRBV6-1	TGTGCCAGCAACAGTGGAGGGGAGAATCAGCCCCAGCATTTT	CASNSGGENQPQHF
TRBD2	-	TRBJ2-2	TRBV5-1	TGCGCCAGCAGCATATCCGGGACTAAATCCGCCGGGGAGCTGTTTTTT	CASSISGTKSAGELFF
-	-	TRBJ1-1	TRBV7-9	TGTTCCGTAAGCCTCCCTGGGGGGGGGCCGTTGGACACTGAAGCTTTCTTT	CSVSLPGGGPLDTEAFF
-	-	TRBJ1-1	TRBV19	TGTGCCAGTAAAACGACAGGCGGCGGGAACACTGAAGCTTTCTTT	CASKTTGGGNTEAFF
TRBD1	-	TRBJ1-2	TRBV4-2	TGTGCCAGCAGCCAAGATCTGGAGGGGGCGCGAGCTAACTATGGCTACACCTTC	CASSQDLEGARANYGYTF
TRBD1	-	TRBJ2-7	TRBV7-3	TGTGCCAGCAGCTTTTCCCCAGGGGGCAAGAACGAGCAGTACTTC	CASSFSPGGKNEQYF
TRBD1	-	TRBJ1-4	TRBV19	TGTGCCAGTAGTATAGGGACAGGAACTAATGAAAAACTGTTTTTT	CASSIGTGTNEKLFF